The 16 T cell receptor beta chains below come from one sample, sequenced in a study of glioma-infiltrating T cells after dendritic cell vaccination. This sample's time point: after dendritic cell vaccination, including at tumor progression/relapse. This table comes from immunoSEQ multiplex PCR, and its TCRdb copy is limited to in-frame clones, with some not included. This sample has approximately 92,000 clones, with 75% to 90% found just once. This specimen consisted of blood, obtained after dendritic cell vaccination. The origin of the receptors is a human donor with glioblastoma.

The chain recombines TRBV5-4 with TRBJ2-7; 8 positions match TRBD1. CDR3 length: 13 residues. Per germline, CDR1 SGHNT and CDR2 YYREEE (reference sequence). Germline trimming cut 5 bases from V and 0 bases from J; bases unmatched to any gene: 1. The CDR3 spells CASRDRASYEQYF. CDR3 DNA: TGTGCCAGCAGGGACAGGGCCTCCTACGAGCAGTACTTC. The full variable domain, its missing parts supplied by reference TRBV5-4 and TRBJ2-7, is ETGVTQSPTHLIKTRGQQVTLRCSSQSGHNTVSWYQQALGQGPQFIFQYYREEENGRGNFPPRFSGLQFPNYSSELNVNALELDDSALYLCASRDRASYEQYFGPGTRLTVT.

Comments on this clone: The same CDR3 arises from other DNA sequences in this sample as well. V gene TRBV27 combines with J gene TRBJ1-5; unclear D gene. This CDR3 contains 16 residues. The germline V and J ends were trimmed by 2 bases and 0 bases, with 11 bases remaining between them. Germline V gene sequence: CDR1 MNHEY, CDR2 SMNVEV (reference sequence). CDR3 DNA sequence: TGTGCCAGCAGTTTACGATCAGGATATAGCAATCAGCCCCAGCATTTT. It specifies CASSLRSGYSNQPQHF.

The chain uses TRBV6-6 and TRBJ1-1; a weak D match, TRBD1 (6 bases). This CDR3 region has 14 residues. CDR1 and CDR2 (germline): MNHNY, SVGAGI (reference sequence). V gave up 2 bases and J gave up 6 bases, with 13 bases separating them. The CDR3 bases are TGTGCCAGCAGTTACGGGCAGGGGATGGCTGAAGCTTTCTTT. Its protein is CASSYGQGMAEAFF.

The J gene is TRBJ2-7, the V gene TRBV28; TRBD2 matches at 12 bases. The CDR3 is 17 amino acids. The trim removed 3 bases at V and 2 bases at J, leaving 8 bases unmatched. CDR1 is MDHEN, CDR2 SYDVKM, per germline. The CDR3: CASSFAGTSGYPYEQYF. CDR3 nucleotide sequence: TGTGCCAGCAGTTTTGCTGGGACTAGCGGGTACCCCTACGAGCAGTACTTC.

The chain links TRBV7-6 to TRBJ1-1; unclear D gene. The V end lost 1 base, the J end lost 1 base, and 4 bases lay between the germline ends. The CDR3 is 13 amino acids. Germline loops: CDR1 SGHVS, CDR2 FNYEAQ. CDR3 coding DNA: TGTGCCAGCAGCTTAGACAAGAACACTGAAGCTTTCTTT. It encodes CASSLDKNTEAFF.

The V call is TRBV6-6, the J call TRBJ2-5; 10 bases are a match to TRBD1. CDR3 length: 16 amino acids. Germline CDR1 reads MNHNY; CDR2 reads SVGAGI (reference sequence). The V gene end was trimmed by 5 bases and the J gene end by 5 bases; junction bases not matched to a gene: 11. The CDR3 loop is CASSHRQGARWETQYF. The CDR3, as DNA: TGTGCCAGCAGTCACCGACAGGGGGCTAGGTGGGAGACCCAGTACTTC.

This chain joins TRBV29-1 and TRBJ1-2; 7 bases align to TRBD1. J was trimmed by 3 bases and V by 5 bases; bases with no gene match: 15. The germline CDR1 and CDR2 sequences are SQVTM and ANQGSEA. This CDR3 spans 16 amino acids. Here the CDR3 DNA reads TGCAGCGTTTTCACTTTCGGGACAGACGATGACTATGGCTACACCTTC. As protein: CSVFTFGTDDDYGYTF.

V and J are TRBV28 and TRBJ1-2; TRBD1 is a possible D gene (6 bases). This CDR3 has 15 residues. V was pared by 4 bases and J by 5 bases, with 17 bases between. CDR1 is MDHEN, CDR2 SYDVKM, per germline. This chain's CDR3 is CASSYPQGVWYGYTF. The CDR3 DNA follows: TGTGCCAGCAGTTACCCACAGGGTGTCTGGTATGGCTACACCTTC.

This clone was detected ten times or more. The rearrangement joins TRBV10-3 to TRBJ1-1; a possible D gene is TRBD1 (5 bases). The length of the CDR3 is 17 residues. Germline V lookup: CDR1 ENHRY, CDR2 SYGVKD. With 5 bases removed from V and 0 bases from J, the gap between germline ends came to 19 bases. DNA for the CDR3: TGTGCCATCAGTAGGACAACGCCAGCCACCATGAACACTGAAGCTTTCTTT. It translates to CAISRTTPATMNTEAFF.

This chain joins TRBV27 and TRBJ2-2, with TRBD2 identical over 8 bases. The J segment lost 6 bases and the V segment lost 5 bases, leaving 20 bases of the junction unmatched. Germline assignment: CDR1 MNHEY and CDR2 SMNVEV (reference sequence). The CDR3 extends over 19 amino acids. CDR3 nucleotide sequence: TGTGCCAGCAGTGAGTGGGCTAGCGGGTTTCTTAGAGGGCCCGGGGAGCTGTTTTTT. Its protein product is CASSEWASGFLRGPGELFF.

This chain links TRBV11-2 with TRBJ1-1; no reliable D call. CDR1 is SGHAT and CDR2 is FQNNGV in the germline V gene. The V gene lost 1 base and the J gene lost 3 bases, with 6 bases spanning the gap. The CDR3 has 13 amino acids. In DNA, the CDR3 is TGTGCCAGCAGCTTAGTACAAGACACTGAAGCTTTCTTT. It yields the protein CASSLVQDTEAFF.

The chain couples TRBV2 to TRBJ1-1; 9 positions match TRBD1. The CDR3 has 14 residues. From germline, CDR1 is SNHLY and CDR2 FYNNEI. J gave up 4 bases and V 5 bases, and 5 bases lay outside the gene matches. The CDR3: CASSYRGLSTEAFF. CDR3 bases: TGTGCCAGCAGTTACAGGGGGCTGAGCACTGAAGCTTTCTTT.

The V call is TRBV7-9, the J call TRBJ2-3, with D possibly TRBD1 on 6 matching bases. Germline values: CDR1 SEHNR, CDR2 FQNEAQ (reference sequence). V gave up 11 bases and J gave up 2 bases, with 14 bases separating them. The length of the CDR3 is 13 residues. The CDR3 region is CASHRAYTDTQYF. The CDR3 DNA reads TGTGCCTCCCACAGGGCGTACACAGATACGCAGTATTTT.

The V and J genes are TRBV2 and TRBJ2-3, with 8 bases aligning to TRBD2. J lost 2 bases, V lost 4 bases, and 2 bases had no gene match. This CDR3 is built from 14 residues. CDR1 is SNHLY, CDR2 FYNNEI, per germline. The CDR3 nucleotides read TGTGCCAGCAGTGCCGGACTAGCCACAGATACGCAGTATTTT. Its protein is CASSAGLATDTQYF.

The V gene is TRBV5-1, the J gene TRBJ1-3, with 9 nucleotides matching TRBD1. The V gene end was trimmed by 3 bases and the J gene end by 4 bases; junction bases not matched to a gene: 5. Per germline, CDR1 SGHRS and CDR2 YFSETQ. The length of the CDR3 is 15 residues. The CDR3 DNA is TGCGCCAGCAGCTGGGACAGGGCGTCGGGAAACACCATATATTTT. It yields the protein CASSWDRASGNTIYF.

This rearrangement joins TRBV18 to TRBJ2-5; perhaps TRBD2 as D (5 bases). Trimming shortened V by 1 base and J by 0 bases, and 15 bases separated the two germline ends. Germline-derived CDR1 and CDR2 are KGHSH and LQKENI. The CDR3 loop spans 17 amino acids. The CDR3 reads CASSPLGRPRDQETQYF. The CDR3 coding sequence is TGTGCCAGCTCACCACTAGGACGGCCGCGGGACCAAGAGACCCAGTACTTC.